One sample yielded the 6 T cell receptor beta chains listed below, sequenced in a study of PD-L1 blockade in urothelial cancer (dated by TCRdb to 2016 to 2017). Interpreted using the paper, the time point label stands for: pretreatment peripheral blood. Libraries were made using the immunoSEQ multiplex PCR assay. Held by TCRdb, this immuneACCESS table contains in-frame sequences only and omits some clones. Under half of the omission traces to an unresolved V gene where checked; the cause of the rest is unknown. A total of tens of thousands of clones appear in this sample, around 79% of them only once. Approximately 4% of the sample comes from the top ten. The material sequenced was PBMCs, taken around atezolizumab (anti-PD-L1) treatment. The receptors were sampled from a man in his 70s with urothelial cancer.

The CDR3 loop reads CASSDRGTGSHEQYF. DNA of the CDR3: TGTGCCAGCAGCGACCGCGGGACAGGGAGCCACGAGCAGTACTTC. The chain couples TRBV6-1 to TRBJ2-7; TRBD1 matches at 9 bases. There are 15 residues in the CDR3. Trimming removed 6 bases from V and 5 bases from J; junction bases left unmatched: 11. Germline V gene sequence: CDR1 MNHNS, CDR2 SASEGT.

The genes are TRBV7-9 and TRBJ2-2; the D gene is possibly TRBD2 (5 bases). Germline V gene lookup returns CDR1 SEHNR and CDR2 FQNEAQ (reference sequence). The CDR3 length is 12 residues. Trimming took off 4 bases at V and 6 bases at J, with 6 bases between the two ends. The CDR3 bases are TGTGCCAGCAGCTCCGGGGCCGGGGAGCTGTTTTTT. As protein: CASSSGAGELFF.

Turning to this clone: Within the sample, other DNA sequences also encode this same CDR3. V is TRBV15 and J is TRBJ2-3; D might be TRBD1 (5 bases). Germline CDR1 reads LNHNV; CDR2 reads YYDKDF (reference sequence). The CDR3 contains 14 residues. The germline V and J ends were trimmed by 1 base and 0 bases, with 5 bases remaining between them. This CDR3 is CATSRGGSTDTQYF. CDR3 coding DNA: TGTGCCACCAGCAGAGGGGGCAGCACAGATACGCAGTATTTT.

The chain joins TRBV4-3 to TRBJ2-7, with D tentatively TRBD2 (5 bases). The CDR3 has 14 residues. The germline V and J ends were trimmed by 5 bases and 2 bases, with 13 bases remaining between them. Germline loops: CDR1 LGHNA, CDR2 YSLEER. The CDR3 loop reads CASSSRAGPYEQYF. The CDR3 DNA is TGCGCCAGCAGCTCCCGGGCGGGTCCCTACGAGCAGTACTTC.

This chain links TRBV5-1 with TRBJ2-2, with D perhaps TRBD1 (6 bases). Germline V gene sequence: CDR1 SGHRS, CDR2 YFSETQ. V was trimmed by 1 base and J by 3 bases, leaving 13 bases between them. There are 16 residues in the CDR3. CDR3 coding DNA: TGCGCCAGCAGCTTGAAGGGGGTATTGGACACCGGGGAGCTGTTTTTT. This codes for CASSLKGVLDTGELFF.

The gene calls are TRBV9 and TRBJ1-4, with TRBD1 identical over 9 bases. The CDR3 is made up of 16 amino acids. Unmatched junction bases numbered 4, after V lost 0 bases and J lost 4 bases. Germline values: CDR1 SGDLS, CDR2 YYNGEE. CDR3 protein: CASSVDRGPSNEKLFF. The CDR3 nucleotides read TGTGCCAGCAGCGTAGACAGGGGGCCTAGTAATGAAAAACTGTTTTTT.